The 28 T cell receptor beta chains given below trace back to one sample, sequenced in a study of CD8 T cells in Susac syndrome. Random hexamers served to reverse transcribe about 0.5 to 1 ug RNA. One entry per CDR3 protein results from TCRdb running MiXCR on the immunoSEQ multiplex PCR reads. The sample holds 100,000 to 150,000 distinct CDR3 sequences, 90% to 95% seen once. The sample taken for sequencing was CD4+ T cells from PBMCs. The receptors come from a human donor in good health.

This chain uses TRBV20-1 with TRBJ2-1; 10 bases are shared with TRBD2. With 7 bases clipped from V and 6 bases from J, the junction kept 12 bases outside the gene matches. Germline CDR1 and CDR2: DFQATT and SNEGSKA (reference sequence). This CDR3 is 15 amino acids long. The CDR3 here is CSVTQASGRRNEQFF. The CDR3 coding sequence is TGCAGTGTCACTCAAGCTAGCGGGAGACGCAATGAGCAGTTCTTC.

CDR3 sequence reads: CASSSWGGPAYEQYF. The CDR3 nucleotides are TGTGCCAGCAGCTCCTGGGGAGGGCCAGCCTACGAGCAGTACTTC. The V and J genes are TRBV9 and TRBJ2-7, with 7 bases identical to TRBD2. This CDR3 comprises 15 residues. V was pared by 4 bases and J by 2 bases, with 9 bases of the junction left unmatched. CDR1 SGDLS and CDR2 YYNGEE come from the germline V gene.

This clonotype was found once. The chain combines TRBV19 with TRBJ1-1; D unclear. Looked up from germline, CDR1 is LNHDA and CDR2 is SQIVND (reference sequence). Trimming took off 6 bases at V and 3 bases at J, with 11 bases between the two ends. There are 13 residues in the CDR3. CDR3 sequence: CASRKDTYTEAFF. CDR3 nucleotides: TGTGCCAGTAGAAAAGACACCTACACTGAAGCTTTCTTT.

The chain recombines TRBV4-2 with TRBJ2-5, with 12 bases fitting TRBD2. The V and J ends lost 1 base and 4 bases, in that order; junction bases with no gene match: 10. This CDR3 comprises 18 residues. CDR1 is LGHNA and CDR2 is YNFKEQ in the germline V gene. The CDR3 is CASSQGYETSGRGETQYF. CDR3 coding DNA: TGTGCCAGCAGCCAAGGATACGAGACTAGCGGGAGAGGAGAGACCCAGTACTTC.

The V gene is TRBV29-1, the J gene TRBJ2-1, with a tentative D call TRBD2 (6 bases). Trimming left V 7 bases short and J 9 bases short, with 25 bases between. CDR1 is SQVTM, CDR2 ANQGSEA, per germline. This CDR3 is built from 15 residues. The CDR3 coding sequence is TGCAGCGCCAACTACGAGGGCGCTAGCGCACCTGAGCAGTTCTTC. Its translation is CSANYEGASAPEQFF.

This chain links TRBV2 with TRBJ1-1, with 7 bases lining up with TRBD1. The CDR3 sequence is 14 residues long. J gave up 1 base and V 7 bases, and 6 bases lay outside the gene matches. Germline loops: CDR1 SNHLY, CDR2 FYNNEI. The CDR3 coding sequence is TGTGCCAGCACCTACAGGGGTCAGAACACTGAAGCTTTCTTT. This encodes CASTYRGQNTEAFF.

The CDR3 spells CASSDTREQPQHF. The CDR3 nucleotides are TGTGCCAGTAGTGATACCCGGGAACAGCCCCAGCATTTT. The V gene is TRBV19, the J gene TRBJ1-5; D unresolved. The V gene's germline CDR1 is LNHDA and CDR2 SQIVND (reference sequence). This CDR3 has 13 amino acids. Trimming cost V 5 bases and J 7 bases, with 12 bases left between them.

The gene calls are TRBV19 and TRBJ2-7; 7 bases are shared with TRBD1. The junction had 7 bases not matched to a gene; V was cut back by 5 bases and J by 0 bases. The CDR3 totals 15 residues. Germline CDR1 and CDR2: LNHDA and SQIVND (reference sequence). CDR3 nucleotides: TGTGCCAGTAGTGTCTCCGGGACAGTCTCCTACGAGCAGTACTTC. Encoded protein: CASSVSGTVSYEQYF.

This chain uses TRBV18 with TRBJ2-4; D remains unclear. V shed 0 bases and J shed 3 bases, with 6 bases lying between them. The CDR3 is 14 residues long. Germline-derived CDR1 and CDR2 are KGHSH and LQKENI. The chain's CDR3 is CASSPPIDKNIQYF. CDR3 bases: TGTGCCAGCTCACCACCCATCGACAAAAACATTCAGTACTTC.

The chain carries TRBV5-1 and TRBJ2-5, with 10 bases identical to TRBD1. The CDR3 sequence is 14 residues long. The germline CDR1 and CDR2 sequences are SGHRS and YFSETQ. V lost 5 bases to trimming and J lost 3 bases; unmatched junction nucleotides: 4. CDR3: CASRFGQGEETQYF. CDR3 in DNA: TGCGCCAGCAGATTTGGACAGGGGGAAGAGACCCAGTACTTC.

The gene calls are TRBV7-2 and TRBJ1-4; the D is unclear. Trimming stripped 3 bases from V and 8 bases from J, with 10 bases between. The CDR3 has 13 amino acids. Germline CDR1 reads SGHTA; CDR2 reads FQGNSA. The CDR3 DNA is TGTGCCAGCAGCTTTAAGGGTTTCGAAAAACTGTTTTTT. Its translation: CASSFKGFEKLFF.

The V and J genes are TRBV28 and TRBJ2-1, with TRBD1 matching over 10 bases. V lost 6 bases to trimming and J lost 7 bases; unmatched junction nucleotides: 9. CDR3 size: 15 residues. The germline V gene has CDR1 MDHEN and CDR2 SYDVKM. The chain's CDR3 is CASRSGTGAGNEQFF. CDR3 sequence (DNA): TGTGCCAGCAGGTCCGGGACAGGGGCTGGAAATGAGCAGTTCTTC.

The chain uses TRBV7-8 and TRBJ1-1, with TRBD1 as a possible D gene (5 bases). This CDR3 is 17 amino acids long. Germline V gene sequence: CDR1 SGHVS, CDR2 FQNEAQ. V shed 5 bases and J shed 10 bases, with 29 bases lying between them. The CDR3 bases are TGTGCCAGCAGCCCACATGTCGGGGGAGGCCTACCTCTCGGAGCTTTCTTT. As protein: CASSPHVGGGLPLGAFF.

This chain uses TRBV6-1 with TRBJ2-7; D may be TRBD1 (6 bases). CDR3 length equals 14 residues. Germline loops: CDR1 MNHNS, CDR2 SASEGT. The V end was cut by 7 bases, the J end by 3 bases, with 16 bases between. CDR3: CASTEAGVNYEQYF. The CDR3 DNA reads TGTGCCAGCACAGAGGCAGGGGTAAACTACGAGCAGTACTTC.

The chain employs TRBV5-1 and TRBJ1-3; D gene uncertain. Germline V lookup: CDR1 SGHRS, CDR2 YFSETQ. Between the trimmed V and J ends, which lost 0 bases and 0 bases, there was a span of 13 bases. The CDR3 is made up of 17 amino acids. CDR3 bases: TGCGCCAGCAGCTTGGCCGTCTCGGAAGCCTCTGGAAACACCATATATTTT. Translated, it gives CASSLAVSEASGNTIYF.

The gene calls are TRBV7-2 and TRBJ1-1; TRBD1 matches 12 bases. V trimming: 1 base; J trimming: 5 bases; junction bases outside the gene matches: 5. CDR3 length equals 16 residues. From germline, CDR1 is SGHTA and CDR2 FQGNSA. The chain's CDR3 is CASSLVGQGANTEAFF. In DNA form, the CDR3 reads TGTGCCAGCAGCTTAGTGGGACAGGGGGCTAATACTGAAGCTTTCTTT.

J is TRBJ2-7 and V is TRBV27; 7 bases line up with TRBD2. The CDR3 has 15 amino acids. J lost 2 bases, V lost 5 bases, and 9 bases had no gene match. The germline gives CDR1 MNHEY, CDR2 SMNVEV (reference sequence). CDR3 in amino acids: CASSPQAGEPYEQYF. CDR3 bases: TGTGCCAGCAGTCCTCAGGCGGGAGAACCCTACGAGCAGTACTTC.

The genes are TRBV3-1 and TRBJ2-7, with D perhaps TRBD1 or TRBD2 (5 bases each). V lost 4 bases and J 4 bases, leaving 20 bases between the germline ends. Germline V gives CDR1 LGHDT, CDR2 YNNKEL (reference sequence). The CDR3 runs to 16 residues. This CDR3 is CASSLSGRTMRYEQYF. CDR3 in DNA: TGTGCCAGCAGCCTTTCGGGGCGCACCATGAGGTACGAGCAGTACTTC.

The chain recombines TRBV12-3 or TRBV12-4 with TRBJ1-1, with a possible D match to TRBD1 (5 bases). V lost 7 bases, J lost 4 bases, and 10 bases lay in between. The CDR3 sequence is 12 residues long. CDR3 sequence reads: CASKFGGTEAFF. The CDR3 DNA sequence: TGTGCCAGCAAGTTTGGGGGCACTGAAGCTTTCTTT.

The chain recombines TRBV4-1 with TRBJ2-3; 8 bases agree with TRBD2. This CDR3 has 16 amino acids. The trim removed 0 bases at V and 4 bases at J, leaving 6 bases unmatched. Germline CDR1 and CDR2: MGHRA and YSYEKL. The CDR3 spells CASSQEGSGISDTQYF. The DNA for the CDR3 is TGCGCCAGCAGCCAAGAAGGTAGCGGGATCTCAGATACGCAGTATTTT.

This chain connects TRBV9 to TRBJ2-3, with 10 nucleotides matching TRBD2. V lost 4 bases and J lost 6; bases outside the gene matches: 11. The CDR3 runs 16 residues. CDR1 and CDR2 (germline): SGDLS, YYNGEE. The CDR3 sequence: CASSLTSGVLWDTQYF. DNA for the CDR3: TGTGCCAGCAGCCTTACTAGCGGGGTCCTCTGGGATACGCAGTATTTT.

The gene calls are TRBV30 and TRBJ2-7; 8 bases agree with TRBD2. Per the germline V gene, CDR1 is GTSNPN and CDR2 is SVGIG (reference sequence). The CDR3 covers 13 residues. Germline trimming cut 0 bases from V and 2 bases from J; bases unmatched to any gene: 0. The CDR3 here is CAWSVRGAYEQYF. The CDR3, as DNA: TGTGCCTGGAGTGTGCGGGGGGCCTACGAGCAGTACTTC.

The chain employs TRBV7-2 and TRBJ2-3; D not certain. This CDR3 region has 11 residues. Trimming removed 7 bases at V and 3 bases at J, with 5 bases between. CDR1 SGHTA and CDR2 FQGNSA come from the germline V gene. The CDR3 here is CASTSTDTQYF. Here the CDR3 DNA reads TGTGCCAGCACCTCGACAGATACGCAGTATTTT.

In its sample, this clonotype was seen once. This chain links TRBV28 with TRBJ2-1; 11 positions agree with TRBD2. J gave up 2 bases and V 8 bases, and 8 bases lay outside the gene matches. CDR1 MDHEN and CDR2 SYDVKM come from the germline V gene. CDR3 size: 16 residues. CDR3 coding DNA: TGTGCCAGCGGATACGCTAGCGGGAGGACCTACAATGAGCAGTTCTTC. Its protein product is CASGYASGRTYNEQFF.

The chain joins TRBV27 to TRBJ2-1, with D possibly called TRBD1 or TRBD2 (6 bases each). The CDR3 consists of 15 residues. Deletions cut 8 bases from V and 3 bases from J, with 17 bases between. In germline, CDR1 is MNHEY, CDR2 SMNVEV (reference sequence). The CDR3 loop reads CASHRSGANYNEQFF. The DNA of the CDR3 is TGTGCCAGCCACCGGTCGGGGGCCAACTACAATGAGCAGTTCTTC.

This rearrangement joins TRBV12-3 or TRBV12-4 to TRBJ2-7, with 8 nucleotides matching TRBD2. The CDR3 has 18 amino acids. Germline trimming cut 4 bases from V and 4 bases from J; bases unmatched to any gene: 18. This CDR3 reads CASSSKLGRPGLGYEQYF. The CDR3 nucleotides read TGTGCCAGCAGTTCGAAATTGGGGAGGCCGGGACTAGGATACGAGCAGTACTTC.

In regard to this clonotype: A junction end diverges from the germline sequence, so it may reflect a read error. CDR3 residues: CASSSPGYEQYF. For the CDR3, the DNA is TGTGCCAGCTCATCACCGGGTTACGAGCAGTACTTC. The chain couples TRBV18 to TRBJ2-7; unclear D gene. This CDR3 comprises 12 residues. Germline values: CDR1 KGHSH, CDR2 LQKENI.

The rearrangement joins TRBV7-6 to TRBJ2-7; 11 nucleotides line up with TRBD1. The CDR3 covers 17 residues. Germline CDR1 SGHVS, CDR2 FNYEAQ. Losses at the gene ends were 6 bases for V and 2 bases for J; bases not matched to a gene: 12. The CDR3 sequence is CASSFGVGTGGTYEQYF. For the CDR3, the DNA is TGTGCCAGCAGTTTCGGGGTGGGGACAGGGGGAACCTACGAGCAGTACTTC.